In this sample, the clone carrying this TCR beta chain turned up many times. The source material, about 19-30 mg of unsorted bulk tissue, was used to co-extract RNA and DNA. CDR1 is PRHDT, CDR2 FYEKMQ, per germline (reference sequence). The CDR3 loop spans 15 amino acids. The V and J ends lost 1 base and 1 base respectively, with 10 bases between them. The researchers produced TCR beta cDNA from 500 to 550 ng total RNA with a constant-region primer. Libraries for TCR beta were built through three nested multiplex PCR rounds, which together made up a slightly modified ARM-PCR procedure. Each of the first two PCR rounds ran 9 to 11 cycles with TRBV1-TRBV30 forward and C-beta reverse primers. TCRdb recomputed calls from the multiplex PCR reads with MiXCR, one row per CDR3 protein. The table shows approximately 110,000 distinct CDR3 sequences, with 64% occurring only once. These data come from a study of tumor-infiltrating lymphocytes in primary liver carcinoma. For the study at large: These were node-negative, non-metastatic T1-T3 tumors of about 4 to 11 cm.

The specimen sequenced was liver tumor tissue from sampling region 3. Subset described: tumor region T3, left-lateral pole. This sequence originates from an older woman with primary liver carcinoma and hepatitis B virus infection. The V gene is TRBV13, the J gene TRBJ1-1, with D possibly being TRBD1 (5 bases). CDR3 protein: CASSLDKTENTEAFF. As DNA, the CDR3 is TGTGCCAGCAGCTTAGATAAGACAGAGAACACTGAAGCTTTCTTT.